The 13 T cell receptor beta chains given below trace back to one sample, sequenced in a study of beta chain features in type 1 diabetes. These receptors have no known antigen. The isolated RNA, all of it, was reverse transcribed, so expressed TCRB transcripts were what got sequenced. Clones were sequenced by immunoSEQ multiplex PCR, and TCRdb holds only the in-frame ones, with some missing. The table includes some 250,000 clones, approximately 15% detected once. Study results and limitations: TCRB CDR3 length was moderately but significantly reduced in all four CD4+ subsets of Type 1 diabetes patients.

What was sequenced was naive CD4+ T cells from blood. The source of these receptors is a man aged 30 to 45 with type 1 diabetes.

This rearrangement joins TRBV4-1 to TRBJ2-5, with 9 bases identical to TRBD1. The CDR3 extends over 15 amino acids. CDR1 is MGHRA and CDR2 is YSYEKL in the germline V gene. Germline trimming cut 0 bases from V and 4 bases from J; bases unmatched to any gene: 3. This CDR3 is CASSQDDRGSETQYF. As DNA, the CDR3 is TGCGCCAGCAGCCAAGACGACAGGGGGTCAGAGACCCAGTACTTC.

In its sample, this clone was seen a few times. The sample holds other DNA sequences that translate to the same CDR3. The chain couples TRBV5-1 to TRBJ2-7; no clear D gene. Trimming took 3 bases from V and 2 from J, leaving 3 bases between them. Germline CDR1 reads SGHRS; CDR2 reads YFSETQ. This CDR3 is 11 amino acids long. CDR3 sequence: CASSSTYEQYF. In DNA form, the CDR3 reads TGCGCCAGCAGCTCTACCTACGAGCAGTACTTC.

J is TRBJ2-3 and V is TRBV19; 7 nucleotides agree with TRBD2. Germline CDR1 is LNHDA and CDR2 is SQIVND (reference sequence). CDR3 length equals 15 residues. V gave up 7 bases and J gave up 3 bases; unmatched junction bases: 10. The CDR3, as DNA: TGTGCCAGTAATACGCGGGAGATCGGTACAGATACGCAGTATTTT. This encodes CASNTREIGTDTQYF.

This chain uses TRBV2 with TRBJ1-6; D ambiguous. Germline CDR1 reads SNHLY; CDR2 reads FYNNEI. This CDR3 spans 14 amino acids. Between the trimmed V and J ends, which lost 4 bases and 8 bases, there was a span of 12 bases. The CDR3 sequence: CASSGPERDSPLHF. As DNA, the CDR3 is TGTGCCAGCAGTGGACCTGAGAGGGATTCACCCCTCCACTTT.

The CDR3 region is CASSLDWRRGAGETQYF. The CDR3 DNA follows: TGTGCCAGCAGCTTAGATTGGAGGCGGGGCGCCGGGGAGACCCAGTACTTC. The genes are TRBV7-8 and TRBJ2-5; a weak D match, TRBD2 (6 bases). The length of the CDR3 is 17 residues. The ends were cut back, 1 base at V and 5 bases at J, with 20 bases in the middle. From germline, CDR1 is SGHVS and CDR2 FQNEAQ. Supplemented by reference TRBV7-8 and TRBJ2-5, the full variable domain reads GAGVSQSPRYKVAKRGQDVALRCDPISGHVSLFWYQQALGQGPEFLTYFQNEAQLDKSGLPSDRFFAERPEGSVSTLKIQRTQQEDSAVYLCASSLDWRRGAGETQYFGPGTRLLVL.

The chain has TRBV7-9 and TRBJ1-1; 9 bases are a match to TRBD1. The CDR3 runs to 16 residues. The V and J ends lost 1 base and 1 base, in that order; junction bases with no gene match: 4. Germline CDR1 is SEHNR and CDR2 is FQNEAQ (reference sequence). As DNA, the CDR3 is TGTGCCAGCAGCTTAGGTTGGGGACAGGGGAACACTGAAGCTTTCTTT. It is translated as CASSLGWGQGNTEAFF. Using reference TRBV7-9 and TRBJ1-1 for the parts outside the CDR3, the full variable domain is DTGVSQNPRHKITKRGQNVTFRCDPISEHNRLYWYRQTLGQGPEFLTYFQNEAQLEKSRLLSDRFSAERPKGSFSTLEIQRTEQGDSAMYLCASSLGWGQGNTEAFFGQGTRLTVV.

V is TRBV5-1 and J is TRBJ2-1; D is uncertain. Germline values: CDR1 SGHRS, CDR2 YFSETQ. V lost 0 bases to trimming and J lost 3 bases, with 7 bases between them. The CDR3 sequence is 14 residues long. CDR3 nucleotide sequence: TGCGCCAGCAGCTTGGGAGTAGTCTACAATGAGCAGTTCTTC. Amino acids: CASSLGVVYNEQFF.

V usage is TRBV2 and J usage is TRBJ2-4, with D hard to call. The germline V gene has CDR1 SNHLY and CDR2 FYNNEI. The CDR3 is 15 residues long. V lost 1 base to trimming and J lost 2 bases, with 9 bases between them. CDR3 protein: CASSEGEVTKNIQYF. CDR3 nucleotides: TGTGCCAGCAGTGAAGGCGAGGTGACCAAAAACATTCAGTACTTC.

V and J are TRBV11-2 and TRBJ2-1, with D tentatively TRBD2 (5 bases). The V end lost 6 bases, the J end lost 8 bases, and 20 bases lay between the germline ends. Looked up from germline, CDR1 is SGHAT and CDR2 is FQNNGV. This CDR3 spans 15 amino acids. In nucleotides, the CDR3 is TGTGCCAGCAGACCGCGAGGGCCACAACGTTATGAGCAGTTCTTC. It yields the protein CASRPRGPQRYEQFF.

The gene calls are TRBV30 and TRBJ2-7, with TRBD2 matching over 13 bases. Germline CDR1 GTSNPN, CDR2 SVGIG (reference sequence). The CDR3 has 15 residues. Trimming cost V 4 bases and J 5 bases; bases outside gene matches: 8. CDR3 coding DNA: TGTGCCTGGAAACCCACTAGCGGGAGGGCCCACGAGCAGTACTTC. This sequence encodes CAWKPTSGRAHEQYF.

CDR3 region: CSAGQGAEGYTF. As DNA, the CDR3 is TGCAGCGCCGGACAGGGGGCAGAAGGCTACACCTTC. The chain couples TRBV29-1 to TRBJ1-2, with TRBD1 matching over 11 bases. V was pared by 7 bases and J by 8 bases, with 6 bases of the junction left unmatched. The CDR3 spans 12 residues. Germline lookup yields CDR1 SQVTM and CDR2 ANQGSEA.

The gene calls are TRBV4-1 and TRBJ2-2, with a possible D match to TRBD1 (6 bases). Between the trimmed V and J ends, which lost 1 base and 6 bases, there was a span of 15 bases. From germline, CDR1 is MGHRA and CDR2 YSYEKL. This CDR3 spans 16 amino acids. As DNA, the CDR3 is TGCGCCAGCAGCCAAGGCAACACAGGGACCCCCGGGGAGCTGTTTTTT. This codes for CASSQGNTGTPGELFF.

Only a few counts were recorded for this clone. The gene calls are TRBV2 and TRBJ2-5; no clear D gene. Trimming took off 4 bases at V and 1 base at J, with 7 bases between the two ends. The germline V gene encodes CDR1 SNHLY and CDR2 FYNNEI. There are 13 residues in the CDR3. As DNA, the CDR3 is TGTGCCAGCAGTGTAATTATCCAAGAGACCCAGTACTTC. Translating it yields CASSVIIQETQYF.